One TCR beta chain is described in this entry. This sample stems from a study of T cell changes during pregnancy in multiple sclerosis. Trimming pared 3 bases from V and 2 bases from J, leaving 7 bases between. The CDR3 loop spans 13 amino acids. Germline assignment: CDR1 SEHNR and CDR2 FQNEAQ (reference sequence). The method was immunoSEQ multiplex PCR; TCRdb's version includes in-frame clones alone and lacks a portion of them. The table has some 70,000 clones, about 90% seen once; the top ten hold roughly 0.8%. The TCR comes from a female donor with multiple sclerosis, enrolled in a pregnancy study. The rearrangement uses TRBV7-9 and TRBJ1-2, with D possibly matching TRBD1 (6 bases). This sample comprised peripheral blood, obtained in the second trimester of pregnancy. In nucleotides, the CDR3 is TGTGCCAGCAGCTTTGACAGGAACTATGGCTACACCTTC. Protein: CASSFDRNYGYTF.